This TCR beta chain was captured in a study of cytomegalovirus exposure and HLA in healthy donors. Clones were read by immunoSEQ multiplex PCR, and TCRdb kept only the in-frame ones, dropping some. This table has over 250,000 clones, 80% to 90% appearing once. Germline CDR1 and CDR2: SGHNT and YYREEE (reference sequence). The V end was cut by 6 bases, the J end by 0 bases, with 10 bases between. There are 14 residues in the CDR3. This sequence was found in a woman aged 18-29 years in good health and CMV-seronegative. The chain links TRBV5-4 to TRBJ1-3; tentatively, D is TRBD1 (5 bases). Sequenced input: PBMCs. The CDR3: CASMDTYSGNTIYF. CDR3 nucleotide sequence: TGTGCCAGCATGGACACTTACTCTGGAAACACCATATATTTT. The full variable domain, rest sourced from reference TRBV5-4 and TRBJ1-3, is ETGVTQSPTHLIKTRGQQVTLRCSSQSGHNTVSWYQQALGQGPQFIFQYYREEENGRGNFPPRFSGLQFPNYSSELNVNALELDDSALYLCASMDTYSGNTIYFGEGSWLTVV.